One TCR beta chain is described in this entry. This CDR3 contains 14 residues. Germline V gene lookup returns CDR1 SGHRS and CDR2 YFSETQ. Trimming cost V 3 bases and J 5 bases; bases outside gene matches: 5. Here immunoSEQ multiplex PCR was the method, and the copy in TCRdb shows in-frame clones only, minus some. The repertoire consists of around 170,000 clones, with approximately 90% occurring once and the leading ten covering approximately 3.1%. These data originate in a study of cytomegalovirus exposure and HLA in healthy donors. About the study: Later analysis reported that the 120 or so validation repertoires shared the platform of the roughly 630 first-cohort repertoires.

Sequenced: PBMCs. The receptor comes from a man aged 18 to 35 in good health and CMV-seronegative. The gene calls are TRBV5-1 and TRBJ1-5; 7 nucleotides agree with TRBD1. This CDR3 is CASSSGQFDQPQHF. CDR3 in DNA: TGCGCCAGCAGCTCGGGACAGTTTGATCAGCCCCAGCATTTT.